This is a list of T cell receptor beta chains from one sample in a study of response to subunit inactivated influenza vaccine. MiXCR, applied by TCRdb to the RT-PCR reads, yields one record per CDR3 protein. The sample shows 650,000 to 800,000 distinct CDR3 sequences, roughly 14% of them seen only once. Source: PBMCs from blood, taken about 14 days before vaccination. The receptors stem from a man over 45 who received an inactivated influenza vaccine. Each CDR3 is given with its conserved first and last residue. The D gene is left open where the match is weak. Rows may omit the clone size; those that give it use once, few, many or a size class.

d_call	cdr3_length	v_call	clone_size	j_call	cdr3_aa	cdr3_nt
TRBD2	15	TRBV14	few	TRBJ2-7	CASSLKTGTIYEQYF	TGTGCCAGCAGCCTAAAGACCGGGACTATCTACGAGCAGTACTTC
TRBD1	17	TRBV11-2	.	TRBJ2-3	CASSLDFRDRGTDTQYF	TGTGCCAGCAGCTTAGATTTCCGGGACAGGGGCACAGATACGCAGTATTTT
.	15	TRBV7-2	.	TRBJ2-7	CASSLRLATTYEQYF	TGTGCCAGCAGCTTAAGACTGGCCACGACCTACGAGCAGTACTTC
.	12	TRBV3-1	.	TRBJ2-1	CASSLTSNEQFF	TGTGCCAGCAGCCTTACTAGCAATGAGCAGTTCTTC
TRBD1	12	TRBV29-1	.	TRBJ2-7	CSVEDRVGEQYF	TGCAGCGTGGAGGACAGGGTAGGCGAGCAGTACTTC
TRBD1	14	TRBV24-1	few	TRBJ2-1	CATSDLRTGGKQFF	TGTGCCACCAGTGATCTCAGGACAGGTGGGAAGCAGTTCTTC
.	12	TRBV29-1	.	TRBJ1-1	CSGHIMNTEAFF	TGCAGTGGACATATCATGAACACTGAAGCTTTCTTT
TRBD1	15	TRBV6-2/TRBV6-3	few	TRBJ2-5	CATTHWTGRQETQYF	TGTGCCACGACCCATTGGACAGGGCGTCAGGAGACCCAGTACTTC
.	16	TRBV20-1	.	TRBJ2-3	CSARDGWRRTTDTQYF	TGCAGTGCTAGAGATGGGTGGCGGAGAACCACAGATACGCAGTATTTT
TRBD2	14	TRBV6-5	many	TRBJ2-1	CASSYVLAGGPLFF	TGTGCCAGCAGTTACGTTCTAGCGGGAGGGCCTCTGTTCTTC
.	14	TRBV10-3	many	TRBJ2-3	CAIKVDNVADTQYF	TGTGCCATCAAGGTAGACAATGTGGCAGATACGCAGTATTTT
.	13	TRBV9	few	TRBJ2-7	CASSVGDSYEQYF	TGTGCCAGCAGCGTCGGGGACTCCTACGAGCAGTACTTC
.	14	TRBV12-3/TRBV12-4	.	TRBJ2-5	CASSWRVGQETQYF	TGTGCCAGCAGTTGGAGGGTAGGCCAAGAGACCCAGTACTTC
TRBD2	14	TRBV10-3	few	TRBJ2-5	CATLAGTSRETQYF	TGTGCCACCCTCGCCGGGACTAGCAGAGAGACCCAGTACTTC
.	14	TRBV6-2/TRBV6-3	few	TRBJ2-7	CASSYSARAIEQYF	TGTGCCAGCAGTTACTCGGCCAGGGCTATCGAGCAGTACTTC
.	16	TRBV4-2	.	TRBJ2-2	CASSQDRLESTGELFF	TGTGCCAGCAGCCAAGACAGGCTAGAGAGCACCGGGGAGCTGTTTTTT